The 13 T cell receptor beta chains below come from one sample, sequenced in a study of cytomegalovirus exposure and HLA in healthy donors. In the PCR, 60 Vbeta and 13 Jbeta primers were used. Produced via immunoSEQ multiplex PCR; TCRdb's table is partial and in-frame only. The profile shows 150,000 to 200,000 clones, around 87% of them singletons. The material sequenced was PBMCs. The receptors derive from a woman under 30 in good health and CMV-seronegative.

The chain recombines TRBV11-3 with TRBJ2-6; weak D call: TRBD2 (5 bases). Germline values: CDR1 SGHNT, CDR2 YENEEA. The germline V and J ends were trimmed by 5 bases and 1 base, with 15 bases remaining between them. The CDR3 extends over 17 amino acids. In DNA, the CDR3 is TGTGCCAGCAGCCCGGGCGAGGGAAAATCTGGGGCCAACGTCCTGACTTTC. Amino acids: CASSPGEGKSGANVLTF. Full variable domain (outside the CDR3, taken from reference TRBV11-3 and TRBJ2-6): EAGVVQSPRYKIIEKKQPVAFWCNPISGHNTLYWYLQNLGQGPELLIRYENEEAVDDSQLPKDRFSAERLKGVDSTLKIQPAELGDSAVYLCASSPGEGKSGANVLTFGAGSRLTVL.

The J gene is TRBJ2-3, the V gene TRBV9; 11 bases map to TRBD1. CDR3 length: 16 residues. The V gene's germline CDR1 is SGDLS and CDR2 YYNGEE. The ends lost 4 bases at V and 5 bases at J; junction bases unmatched: 9. For the CDR3, the DNA is TGTGCCAGCAGCCCTTCTGGGACAGGGGGACTAGATACGCAGTATTTT. It encodes CASSPSGTGGLDTQYF.

This chain uses TRBV11-1 with TRBJ2-1; 9 positions agree with TRBD2. V trimming: 2 bases; J trimming: 4 bases; junction bases outside the gene matches: 9. Germline CDR1 and CDR2: SGHAT and FQDESV (reference sequence). The CDR3 spans 17 residues. Here the CDR3 reads CASSLLNSGSLYNEQFF. CDR3 nucleotides: TGTGCCAGCAGCTTATTGAATAGCGGGAGTCTTTACAATGAGCAGTTCTTC.

J is TRBJ2-2 and V is TRBV9, with 8 bases matching TRBD2. Germline loops: CDR1 SGDLS, CDR2 YYNGEE. There are 16 residues in the CDR3. Trimming took 0 bases from V and 4 from J; bases not matched to a gene: 5. The CDR3 sequence is CASSVAGGRTTGELFF. The CDR3 nucleotides read TGTGCCAGCAGCGTAGCGGGAGGGCGTACCACCGGGGAGCTGTTTTTT.

The chain links TRBV29-1 to TRBJ2-7; TRBD2 aligns across 8 bases. V gave up 6 bases and J gave up 4 bases; unmatched junction bases: 8. The CDR3 runs to 13 residues. Germline V gene lookup returns CDR1 SQVTM and CDR2 ANQGSEA. CDR3 nucleotides: TGCAGCGTGGTAGCGGGGATGGGGTACGAGCAGTACTTC. As protein: CSVVAGMGYEQYF.

The V gene is TRBV19, the J gene TRBJ1-1; D perhaps matches TRBD1 (6 bases). Germline V gene sequence: CDR1 LNHDA, CDR2 SQIVND (reference sequence). This CDR3 is built from 13 residues. Trimming shortened V by 7 bases and J by 0 bases, and 9 bases separated the two germline ends. This chain's CDR3 is CASKGGLNTEAFF. The DNA for the CDR3 is TGTGCCAGTAAAGGGGGACTGAACACTGAAGCTTTCTTT.

This sequence joins TRBV19 and TRBJ2-1; tentatively, D is TRBD2 (5 bases). V lost 6 bases to trimming and J lost 4 bases, with 13 bases between them. There are 14 residues in the CDR3. Germline values: CDR1 LNHDA, CDR2 SQIVND (reference sequence). CDR3 DNA: TGTGCCAGTAGGGAAGCGGCTATGTACAATGAGCAGTTCTTC. The encoded protein is CASREAAMYNEQFF.

The gene calls are TRBV7-9 and TRBJ2-7; tentative D call: TRBD1 (6 bases). The CDR3 runs to 13 residues. CDR1 SEHNR and CDR2 FQNEAQ come from the germline V gene (reference sequence). V was clipped by 4 bases and J by 4 bases, with 11 bases between them. CDR3 amino acids: CASSYQQGYEQYF. The CDR3 DNA sequence: TGTGCCAGCAGCTATCAACAGGGATACGAGCAGTACTTC.

This clone was seen a handful of times. The chain links TRBV12-5 to TRBJ2-1; 7 bases are a match to TRBD2. The CDR3 is 12 amino acids. The germline V gene encodes CDR1 LGHNT and CDR2 FRNRAP. With V trimmed by 10 bases and J by 10 bases, 10 bases remained unmatched. The CDR3 protein is CAIPGTNQEQFF. The CDR3, as DNA: TGTGCTATCCCTGGGACTAACCAAGAGCAGTTCTTC.

V gene TRBV5-4 combines with J gene TRBJ1-4; TRBD1 is a possible D gene (6 bases). There are 15 residues in the CDR3. Trimming cost V 1 base and J 5 bases, with 12 bases left between them. The germline V gene encodes CDR1 SGHNT and CDR2 YYREEE (reference sequence). CDR3 sequence: CASSLQQGRNEKLFF. The DNA for the CDR3 is TGTGCCAGCAGCTTGCAACAGGGTAGGAATGAAAAACTGTTTTTT.

The CDR3 is CASSPRTSGSTDTQYF. In DNA, the CDR3 is TGTGCCAGCAGCCCTCGGACTAGCGGGAGTACAGATACGCAGTATTTT. V and J are TRBV7-3 and TRBJ2-3, with 13 bases fitting TRBD2. The V gene end was trimmed by 5 bases and the J gene end by 3 bases; junction bases not matched to a gene: 5. The CDR3 runs to 16 residues. The V gene's germline CDR1 is SGHTA and CDR2 FQGTGA.

This rearrangement joins TRBV7-2 to TRBJ2-1; TRBD2 aligns across 12 bases. V lost 3 bases and J lost 7; bases outside the gene matches: 4. Germline V CDR1 and CDR2: SGHTA, FQGNSA. The CDR3 is 15 residues long. DNA for the CDR3: TGTGCCAGCAGCTTGACTAGCGGGAGAATGAATGAGCAGTTCTTC. Its translation is CASSLTSGRMNEQFF.

The chain links TRBV4-3 to TRBJ2-5; possible D gene TRBD2, 6 bases. Germline V gives CDR1 LGHNA, CDR2 YSLEER. Trimming took off 4 bases at V and 4 bases at J, with 13 bases between the two ends. The CDR3 has 14 amino acids. Written as DNA, the CDR3 is TGCGCCAGCAGCCCGGAGGGCACGGGAGAGACCCAGTACTTC. This encodes CASSPEGTGETQYF.